One sample yielded the 20 T cell receptor beta chains listed below, sequenced in a study of shared clonotypes between healthy human individuals. The data were produced by immunoSEQ multiplex PCR, yet TCRdb's version contains in-frame clones alone and is incomplete. Among roughly 700,000 clones listed, 74% were seen once. The sequenced sample consisted of memory CD4+ T cells sorted from blood. Subset denoted: CD45RA-negative fraction. These receptors all come from a woman between 25 and 40 years old in good health.

This chain joins TRBV20-1 and TRBJ1-1; unclear D gene. CDR1 is DFQATT and CDR2 is SNEGSKA in the germline V gene (reference sequence). The length of the CDR3 is 11 residues. V was shortened by 5 bases and J by 4 bases, with 8 bases between the two germline ends. In DNA form, the CDR3 reads TGCAGTGCTTACGAGCGCACTGAAGCTTTCTTT. Translated, it gives CSAYERTEAFF.

V usage is TRBV5-5 and J usage is TRBJ2-3, with 7 bases matching TRBD1. Per germline, CDR1 SGHKS and CDR2 YYEKEE (reference sequence). V lost 0 bases and J lost 3; bases outside the gene matches: 7. This CDR3 contains 16 residues. As DNA, the CDR3 is TGTGCCAGCAGCTTGGACCCCGGGACAGCGACAGATACGCAGTATTTT. As protein: CASSLDPGTATDTQYF.

The chain is built from TRBV2 and TRBJ2-3; TRBD2 might be the D (6 bases). In germline, CDR1 is SNHLY, CDR2 FYNNEI. Trimming pared 4 bases from V and 4 bases from J, leaving 15 bases between. The CDR3 has 15 amino acids. CDR3 amino acids: CASSARTTPADTQYF. For the CDR3, the DNA is TGTGCCAGCAGTGCACGGACTACCCCGGCAGATACGCAGTATTTT.

A note on this clone: This specimen includes other DNA sequences encoding the same CDR3. The chain is built from TRBV28 and TRBJ1-5; D gene uncertain. The ends were cut back, 1 base at V and 5 bases at J, with 3 bases in the middle. The CDR3 is made up of 12 amino acids. Germline values: CDR1 MDHEN, CDR2 SYDVKM. Written as DNA, the CDR3 is TGTGCCAGCAGTTTATCGCATCAGCCCCAGCATTTT. This sequence encodes CASSLSHQPQHF.

This clone came up many times. This rearrangement joins TRBV18 to TRBJ1-3; D is uncertain. V was pared by 6 bases and J by 2 bases, with 17 bases between. Germline CDR1 KGHSH, CDR2 LQKENI. The CDR3 is 16 amino acids. In nucleotides, the CDR3 is TGTGCCAGCTCCCGTGATTGGTTACCGACTGGAAACACCATATATTTT. Amino acid sequence: CASSRDWLPTGNTIYF.

The V call is TRBV5-1, the J call TRBJ1-2, with D possibly being TRBD1 (5 bases). Per germline, CDR1 SGHRS and CDR2 YFSETQ. The length of the CDR3 is 12 residues. V shed 6 bases and J shed 5 bases, with 11 bases lying between them. The CDR3 is CASTRDGYGYTF. DNA of the CDR3: TGCGCCAGCACCAGGGACGGTTATGGCTACACCTTC.

For this clone: This may arise from a read error, as a much more abundant clone is one base away. The chain employs TRBV19 and TRBJ2-7, with TRBD1 matching 7 bases. There are 13 residues in the CDR3. CDR1 and CDR2 from the germline V gene are LNHDA and SQIVND (reference sequence). Losses at the gene ends were 5 bases for V and 3 bases for J; bases not matched to a gene: 4. The CDR3 sequence: CASSGGQLYEQYF. CDR3 sequence (DNA): TGTGCCAGTAGTGGGGGACAGCTCTACGAGCAGTACTTC.

The chain carries TRBV4-1 and TRBJ1-2; TRBD1 aligns across 7 bases. The CDR3 is 16 amino acids. J lost 4 bases, V lost 4 bases, and 12 bases had no gene match. Per germline, CDR1 MGHRA and CDR2 YSYEKL. CDR3 amino acids: CASSPPGQLLSYGYTF. DNA of the CDR3: TGCGCCAGCAGCCCTCCGGGACAGCTACTTTCCTATGGCTACACCTTC.

This clone was counted once. The chain carries TRBV30 and TRBJ2-2, with 8 bases identical to TRBD1. The germline CDR1 and CDR2 sequences are GTSNPN and SVGIG (reference sequence). CDR3 length equals 17 residues. J lost 6 bases, V lost 3 bases, and 15 bases had no gene match. CDR3 loop: CAWREIPDLQGAGELFF. The DNA for the CDR3 is TGTGCCTGGAGAGAAATTCCGGATCTACAGGGGGCCGGGGAGCTGTTTTTT. The variable domain in full, with the rest retrieved from reference TRBV30 and TRBJ2-2, is SQTIHQWPATLVQPVGSPLSLECTVEGTSNPNLYWYRQAAGRGLQLLFYSVGIGQISSEVPQNLSASRPQDRQFILSSKKLLLSDSGFYLCAWREIPDLQGAGELFFGEGSRLTVL.

The genes are TRBV7-8 and TRBJ2-7; possibly TRBD1 for D (5 bases). CDR1 and CDR2 (germline): SGHVS, FQNEAQ. The CDR3 has 15 residues. V was shortened by 3 bases and J by 2 bases, with 14 bases between the two germline ends. The CDR3 protein is CASSFARVLPYEQYF. As DNA, the CDR3 is TGTGCCAGCAGCTTTGCCAGGGTACTTCCCTACGAGCAGTACTTC. The full variable domain, rest sourced from reference TRBV7-8 and TRBJ2-7, is GAGVSQSPRYKVAKRGQDVALRCDPISGHVSLFWYQQALGQGPEFLTYFQNEAQLDKSGLPSDRFFAERPEGSVSTLKIQRTQQEDSAVYLCASSFARVLPYEQYFGPGTRLTVT.

This sequence joins TRBV7-2 and TRBJ2-1, with 10 bases aligning to TRBD2. This CDR3 has 16 amino acids. Germline CDR1 SGHTA, CDR2 FQGNSA. V was pared by 5 bases and J by 6 bases, with 10 bases of the junction left unmatched. The CDR3: CASSPRRLAGINEQFF. CDR3 nucleotides: TGTGCCAGCAGCCCTCGCCGACTAGCGGGTATCAATGAGCAGTTCTTC.

V usage is TRBV4-1 and J usage is TRBJ2-1; D not resolved. The germline gives CDR1 MGHRA, CDR2 YSYEKL. The length of the CDR3 is 13 residues. V lost 1 base, J lost 12 bases, and 13 bases lay in between. The CDR3 coding sequence is TGCGCCAGCAGCCAAGTCGCCTTGGTGGGGCAGTTCTTC. It encodes CASSQVALVGQFF.

This rearrangement joins TRBV21-1 to TRBJ2-7; the table names TRBD2, a call not compared with the DNA. TRBV21-1 is shown as a pseudogene. This CDR3 spans 11 amino acids. The chain's CDR3 is CASSRRRVQYF. DNA for the CDR3: TGTGCCAGCAGCCGTCGGAGGGTTCAGTACTTC.

The chain employs TRBV27 and TRBJ1-1; D uncertain. V gave up 8 bases and J gave up 0 bases, with 13 bases separating them. The germline CDR1 and CDR2 sequences are MNHEY and SMNVEV (reference sequence). This CDR3 has 14 residues. The CDR3 sequence: CASPSGNMNTEAFF. The DNA of the CDR3 is TGTGCCAGCCCCTCCGGGAACATGAACACTGAAGCTTTCTTT.

This clone was seen repeatedly, ten times or more. V usage is TRBV6-1 and J usage is TRBJ2-7; D ambiguous. The V gene lost 7 bases and the J gene lost 2 bases, with 6 bases spanning the gap. The germline gives CDR1 MNHNS, CDR2 SASEGT. This CDR3 has 11 amino acids. This chain's CDR3 is CASTLTYEQYF. The CDR3 DNA is TGTGCCAGCACCTTGACCTACGAGCAGTACTTC.

This rearrangement joins TRBV5-1 to TRBJ2-3; 13 nucleotides line up with TRBD2. Per germline, CDR1 SGHRS and CDR2 YFSETQ. The CDR3 runs 16 residues. After removal of 4 bases from V and 4 bases from J, the junction contained 6 bases not matched to a gene. The DNA for the CDR3 is TGCGCCAGCAGCCGTGTGACTAGCGGGAGGTCAGATACGCAGTATTTT. As protein: CASSRVTSGRSDTQYF.

This clone was counted once. The chain employs TRBV15 and TRBJ1-2; D is unclear. The CDR3 is 15 amino acids. V was cut by 3 bases and J by 1 base, with 12 bases left in between. The germline gives CDR1 LNHNV, CDR2 YYDKDF (reference sequence). CDR3 coding DNA: TGTGCCACCAGCAGGGACCTGATATATAACTATGGCTACACCTTC. This sequence encodes CATSRDLIYNYGYTF.

The J gene is TRBJ1-1, the V gene TRBV19; no reliable D call. The CDR3 is made up of 13 amino acids. The germline V gene encodes CDR1 LNHDA and CDR2 SQIVND (reference sequence). V was trimmed by 3 bases and J by 6 bases, leaving 11 bases between them. The CDR3 DNA reads TGTGCCAGTAGTATTACCGGTTGGGCTGAAGCTTTCTTT. Its protein product is CASSITGWAEAFF.

This clone was counted once. The chain uses TRBV6-1 and TRBJ2-5; TRBD2 aligns across 7 bases. Trimming took 2 bases from V and 5 from J; bases not matched to a gene: 2. CDR3 length equals 13 residues. The germline CDR1 and CDR2 sequences are MNHNS and SASEGT. CDR3 DNA sequence: TGTGCCAGCAGTGAACGGGGGGTTGAGACCCAGTACTTC. It yields the protein CASSERGVETQYF.

V and J are TRBV5-4 and TRBJ1-5, with 8 nucleotides matching TRBD1. V was clipped by 3 bases and J by 7 bases; unmatched bases: 3. Germline assignment: CDR1 SGHNT and CDR2 YYREEE (reference sequence). CDR3 length equals 13 residues. The CDR3 reads CASSYGQGQPQHF. In DNA form, the CDR3 reads TGTGCCAGCAGCTATGGACAGGGACAGCCCCAGCATTTT.